Shown below are 28 T cell receptor beta chains from a single sample sequenced in a study of T cells after yellow fever vaccination. TCRdb called the 5' RACE reads again in MiXCR, with one record for every CDR3 protein. The table shows some 400,000 distinct CDR3 sequences, with around 19% occurring only once. The sequenced sample was PBMCs, obtained before the yellow fever booster vaccination. The receptors derive from a man younger than 35 who received the YFV17D yellow fever vaccine.

This clonotype was detected only once. The chain has TRBV5-1 and TRBJ1-4; D remains ambiguous. The CDR3 consists of 13 residues. V was trimmed by 1 base and J by 5 bases, leaving 6 bases between them. The germline CDR1 and CDR2 sequences are SGHRS and YFSETQ. The DNA of the CDR3 is TGCGCCAGCAGCTTGACCGTGAATGAAAAACTGTTTTTT. Its translation: CASSLTVNEKLFF.

The count of this clonotype is one. V and J are TRBV19 and TRBJ2-5; weak D call: TRBD2 (5 bases). Trimming stripped 7 bases from V and 5 bases from J, with 17 bases between. The CDR3 contains 14 residues. Germline lookup yields CDR1 LNHDA and CDR2 SQIVND (reference sequence). Written as DNA, the CDR3 is TGTGCCAGTACCCAGAGGGCCTTCGGCGAGACCCAGTACTTC. Protein: CASTQRAFGETQYF. The full variable domain, rest sourced from reference TRBV19 and TRBJ2-5, is DGGITQSPKYLFRKEGQNVTLSCEQNLNHDAMYWYRQDPGQGLRLIYYSQIVNDFQKGDIAEGYSVSREKKESFPLTVTSAQKNPTAFYLCASTQRAFGETQYFGPGTRLLVL.

This sequence joins TRBV20-1 and TRBJ2-7; 7 positions agree with TRBD1. V trimming: 0 bases; J trimming: 3 bases; junction bases outside the gene matches: 5. The germline gives CDR1 DFQATT, CDR2 SNEGSKA (reference sequence). This CDR3 is 14 amino acids long. The DNA for the CDR3 is TGCAGTGCTAGAGACGCAGGGGGAAGCTACGAGCAGTACTTC. It is translated as CSARDAGGSYEQYF.

The rearrangement uses TRBV7-9 and TRBJ2-5; 7 bases line up with TRBD1. Germline V gene sequence: CDR1 SEHNR, CDR2 FQNEAQ (reference sequence). With V trimmed by 10 bases and J by 1 base, 6 bases remained unmatched. The CDR3 runs 13 residues. The CDR3 loop is CATLRGTQETQYF. The CDR3 nucleotides are TGTGCCACTCTCAGGGGGACCCAAGAGACCCAGTACTTC.

The rearrangement joins TRBV3-1 to TRBJ2-5, with D uncertain. Trimming left V 2 bases short and J 1 base short, with 8 bases between. The CDR3 is made up of 14 amino acids. Germline assignment: CDR1 LGHDT and CDR2 YNNKEL (reference sequence). The CDR3 DNA is TGTGCCAGCAGCCAAAGGGCGACCCAAGAGACCCAGTACTTC. Protein sequence: CASSQRATQETQYF.

This clonotype was observed many times. V gene TRBV5-1 combines with J gene TRBJ1-1; possibly TRBD1 for D (5 bases). The V end was cut by 4 bases, the J end by 3 bases, with 10 bases between. The CDR3 totals 13 residues. Per germline, CDR1 SGHRS and CDR2 YFSETQ. Written as DNA, the CDR3 is TGCGCCAGCAGCACGACAGTTCACACTGAAGCTTTCTTT. Translation gives CASSTTVHTEAFF.

The rearrangement links TRBV4-1 to TRBJ1-6; D is perhaps TRBD1 (5 bases). The CDR3 spans 15 residues. Germline V lookup: CDR1 MGHRA, CDR2 YSYEKL. V lost 4 bases and J 1 base, leaving 8 bases between the germline ends. The CDR3 sequence is CASSPRGSYNSPLHF. In DNA, the CDR3 is TGCGCCAGCAGCCCCCGGGGGTCCTATAATTCACCCCTCCACTTT.

The rearrangement uses TRBV20-1 and TRBJ2-2, with D unresolved. The CDR3 has 13 amino acids. Germline lookup yields CDR1 DFQATT and CDR2 SNEGSKA (reference sequence). Trimming shortened V by 0 bases and J by 5 bases, and 7 bases separated the two germline ends. CDR3 residues: CSARDGVTGELFF. The CDR3 coding sequence is TGCAGTGCTAGAGATGGAGTGACCGGGGAGCTGTTTTTT.

The V gene is TRBV6-1, the J gene TRBJ1-6, with D possibly TRBD1 on 5 matching bases. V shed 4 bases and J shed 4 bases, with 26 bases lying between them. This CDR3 comprises 20 residues. From germline, CDR1 is MNHNS and CDR2 SASEGT. CDR3 loop: CASSGSGGGALVAYNSPLHF. CDR3 coding DNA: TGTGCCAGCAGTGGATCAGGTGGGGGAGCGCTTGTAGCATATAATTCACCCCTCCACTTT.

The J gene is TRBJ2-5, the V gene TRBV27; 8 positions agree with TRBD1. Germline lookup yields CDR1 MNHEY and CDR2 SMNVEV (reference sequence). Losses at the gene ends were 6 bases for V and 0 bases for J; bases not matched to a gene: 12. CDR3 length: 17 residues. CDR3 in amino acids: CASSPLTGVEYQETQYF. CDR3 nucleotides: TGTGCCAGCAGCCCCTTGACAGGGGTCGAGTACCAAGAGACCCAGTACTTC.

This clonotype was counted between two and nine times. The chain has TRBV5-1 and TRBJ2-5; maybe TRBD2 (6 bases). V was trimmed by 0 bases and J by 5 bases, leaving 17 bases between them. Germline V lookup: CDR1 SGHRS, CDR2 YFSETQ. The CDR3 is 16 amino acids. CDR3 nucleotide sequence: TGCGCCAGCAGCTTGGCCGGCGGCGGGGAAGTGGAGACCCAGTACTTC. This encodes CASSLAGGGEVETQYF. The variable domain in full, completed from reference TRBV5-1 and TRBJ2-5, reads KAGVTQTPRYLIKTRGQQVTLSCSPISGHRSVSWYQQTPGQGLQFLFEYFSETQRNKGNFPGRFSGRQFSNSRSEMNVSTLELGDSALYLCASSLAGGGEVETQYFGPGTRLLVL.

This clonotype occurred a few times. V gene TRBV5-6 combines with J gene TRBJ2-5, with 8 bases fitting TRBD1. This CDR3 spans 12 amino acids. J lost 5 bases, V lost 10 bases, and 7 bases had no gene match. Per the germline V gene, CDR1 is SGHDT and CDR2 is YYEEEE. CDR3 nucleotides: TGTGCCGGCGGACAGGGATTGGAGACCCAGTACTTC. The encoded protein is CAGGQGLETQYF. The full variable domain, rest sourced from reference TRBV5-6 and TRBJ2-5, is DAGVTQSPTHLIKTRGQQVTLRCSPKSGHDTVSWYQQALGQGPQFIFQYYEEEERQRGNFPDRFSGHQFPNYSSELNVNALLLGDSALYLCAGGQGLETQYFGPGTRLLVL.

The chain employs TRBV7-6 and TRBJ2-5; perhaps TRBD2 as D (6 bases). Germline CDR1 is SGHVS and CDR2 is FNYEAQ. The CDR3 has 16 amino acids. Trimming removed 5 bases at V and 0 bases at J, with 16 bases between. The CDR3 region is CASSPSGQAYQETQYF. Written as DNA, the CDR3 is TGTGCCAGCAGCCCGAGCGGGCAGGCTTACCAAGAGACCCAGTACTTC. The full variable domain, its missing parts supplied by reference TRBV7-6 and TRBJ2-5, is GAGVSQSPRYKVTKRGQDVALRCDPISGHVSLYWYRQALGQGPEFLTYFNYEAQQDKSGLPNDRFSAERPEGSISTLTIQRTEQRDSAMYRCASSPSGQAYQETQYFGPGTRLLVL.

This clonotype has only a few counts. In DNA, the CDR3 is TGTGCCAGCAGCTTAGCAGCCAGGGGGGCTTACGAGCAGTACTTC. Its translation: CASSLAARGAYEQYF. The rearrangement joins TRBV7-9 to TRBJ2-7, with D perhaps matching TRBD1 (7 bases). The length of the CDR3 is 15 residues. Per the germline V gene, CDR1 is SEHNR and CDR2 is FQNEAQ (reference sequence). With 0 bases removed from V and 4 bases from J, the gap between germline ends came to 13 bases.

The chain links TRBV7-2 to TRBJ2-2, with D perhaps TRBD1 or TRBD2 (5 bases each). CDR3 size: 15 residues. V was shortened by 7 bases and J by 3 bases, with 15 bases between the two germline ends. From germline, CDR1 is SGHTA and CDR2 FQGNSA. The CDR3 nucleotides read TGTGCCAGCACCCCCCGGCTGGGGGACACCGGGGAGCTGTTTTTT. Its protein product is CASTPRLGDTGELFF.

The V call is TRBV5-1, the J call TRBJ1-2; D unresolved. V lost 3 bases, J lost 0 bases, and 12 bases lay in between. Germline values: CDR1 SGHRS, CDR2 YFSETQ. This CDR3 spans 15 amino acids. The CDR3 sequence is CASSSGDVTNYGYTF. DNA for the CDR3: TGCGCCAGCAGCTCTGGAGACGTGACTAACTATGGCTACACCTTC.

This rearrangement joins TRBV5-5 to TRBJ2-2, with 11 bases identical to TRBD2. CDR3 length: 20 residues. Germline V gives CDR1 SGHKS, CDR2 YYEKEE (reference sequence). With 0 bases clipped from V and 4 bases from J, the junction kept 14 bases outside the gene matches. The CDR3 sequence: CASSLAMFVSSGGPTGELFF. CDR3 DNA: TGTGCCAGCAGCTTGGCCATGTTCGTCTCTAGCGGGGGGCCCACCGGGGAGCTGTTTTTT.

The chain has TRBV7-9 and TRBJ2-7; D gene ambiguous. The V gene lost 4 bases and the J gene lost 4 bases, with 11 bases spanning the gap. This CDR3 contains 13 residues. Germline V gene data show CDR1 as SEHNR and CDR2 as FQNEAQ (reference sequence). The CDR3 nucleotides are TGTGCCAGCAGCTCAGTCGAGGAGTACGAGCAGTACGTC. Protein: CASSSVEEYEQYV.

The V call is TRBV10-1, the J call TRBJ2-1; weak D call: TRBD1 (5 bases). There are 15 residues in the CDR3. Trimming shortened V by 1 base and J by 8 bases, and 15 bases separated the two germline ends. Looked up from germline, CDR1 is WNHNN and CDR2 is SYGVQD (reference sequence). Here the CDR3 reads CASSEFLVGADEQFF. The CDR3 nucleotides read TGCGCCAGCAGTGAGTTTTTGGTAGGGGCGGATGAGCAGTTCTTC.

This clonotype appeared a few times. The chain combines TRBV6-5 with TRBJ1-5; 10 bases match TRBD1. V lost 6 bases, J lost 5 bases, and 7 bases stayed unmatched. Germline CDR1 and CDR2: MNHEY and SVGAGI. This CDR3 region has 15 residues. The CDR3 bases are TGTGCCAGCAGGGCCGGGACAGGGGCCCATCAGCCCCAGCATTTT. Translating gives CASRAGTGAHQPQHF.

V usage is TRBV5-1 and J usage is TRBJ1-1; 7 nucleotides agree with TRBD1. This CDR3 has 15 residues. Germline lookup yields CDR1 SGHRS and CDR2 YFSETQ. Trimming cost V 4 bases and J 4 bases; bases outside gene matches: 10. The CDR3 DNA follows: TGCGCCAGCAGCCACTCCTCCTCAGGGGGCACTGAAGCTTTCTTT. Protein product: CASSHSSSGGTEAFF.

The chain combines TRBV9 with TRBJ1-1; D perhaps matches TRBD1 (5 bases). The V end lost 0 bases, the J end lost 1 base, and 13 bases lay between the germline ends. Germline V gene sequence: CDR1 SGDLS, CDR2 YYNGEE. The CDR3 has 16 residues. CDR3: CASSVDPGQPNTEAFF. DNA for the CDR3: TGTGCCAGCAGCGTAGATCCGGGGCAGCCGAACACTGAAGCTTTCTTT.

This clonotype showed up just a few times. The J gene is TRBJ2-2, the V gene TRBV10-3; D remains unclear. V lost 0 bases, J lost 9 bases, and 8 bases lay in between. The germline CDR1 and CDR2 sequences are ENHRY and SYGVKD. This CDR3 spans 13 amino acids. CDR3 nucleotides: TGTGCCATCAGTGAGTCGATGTTTCGGGAGCTGTTTTTT. The encoded protein is CAISESMFRELFF.

V usage is TRBV12-3 or TRBV12-4 and J usage is TRBJ1-4, with D perhaps TRBD1 (6 bases). V was shortened by 8 bases and J by 7 bases, with 14 bases between the two germline ends. This CDR3 region has 13 residues. The CDR3: CASCTGNPEKLFF. The CDR3 region has the DNA TGTGCCAGCTGTACAGGGAATCCTGAAAAACTGTTTTTT.

CDR3 loop: CSARGDRVSYNEQFF. The CDR3 bases are TGCAGTGCTAGAGGGGACAGGGTCTCCTACAATGAGCAGTTCTTC. This chain connects TRBV20-1 to TRBJ2-1; 9 bases agree with TRBD1. After removal of 1 base from V and 0 bases from J, the junction contained 1 base not matched to a gene. This CDR3 region has 15 residues. Germline V gene data show CDR1 as DFQATT and CDR2 as SNEGSKA (reference sequence).

The chain couples TRBV9 to TRBJ2-6; 12 bases line up with TRBD1. V lost 7 bases, J lost 2 bases, and 7 bases stayed unmatched. The CDR3 totals 17 residues. Germline V gene sequence: CDR1 SGDLS, CDR2 YYNGEE. The CDR3: CASELGTGGAGANVLTF. The CDR3 DNA follows: TGTGCCAGCGAGCTCGGGACAGGGGGCGCTGGGGCCAACGTCCTGACTTTC.

This clonotype was detected many times. The chain recombines TRBV12-3 or TRBV12-4 with TRBJ2-7; TRBD2 is a possible D gene (5 bases). The CDR3 has 13 residues. The V gene lost 5 bases and the J gene lost 4 bases, with 12 bases spanning the gap. The CDR3 is CASSPPPGYEQYF. For the CDR3, the DNA is TGTGCCAGCAGTCCCCCTCCGGGATACGAGCAGTACTTC.

This clonotype came up many times. This chain connects TRBV24-1 to TRBJ2-5, with 7 bases identical to TRBD2. CDR1 KGHDR and CDR2 SFDVKD come from the germline V gene. CDR3 length: 15 residues. The junction had 2 bases not matched to a gene; V was cut back by 1 base and J by 1 base. The CDR3 sequence: CATSDFRGVQETQYF. CDR3 sequence (DNA): TGTGCCACCAGTGATTTCCGGGGGGTCCAAGAGACCCAGTACTTC.